This is a list of T cell receptor beta chains from one sample in a study of neoadjuvant anti-PD-1 for oral cavity cancer. Generated by immunoSEQ multiplex PCR, the TCRdb table keeps only in-frame clones and is missing some. The sample holds 13,000 to 15,000 clones, about 70% seen once. Sequencing used PBMCs, obtained after nivolumab (anti-PD-1) treatment. Every receptor here comes from a person between 40 and 79 years old with oral cavity squamous cell carcinoma. Both conserved end residues are part of each CDR3. Fields, in order: J gene, D gene, CDR3 length, V gene, clone size, CDR3 protein, CDR3 DNA. The D gene is left open where the match is weak. Clone size, where shown, is once, few, many, or a class for clones that have expanded.

J gene: TRBJ2-3; D gene: .; CDR3 length: 14; V gene: TRBV5-1; clone size: .; CDR3 protein: CASSLDPSTDTQYF; CDR3 DNA: TGCGCCAGCAGCTTAGACCCTAGCACAGATACGCAGTATTTT
J gene: TRBJ2-7; D gene: .; CDR3 length: 15; V gene: TRBV28; clone size: .; CDR3 protein: CASSPLASNSYEQYF; CDR3 DNA: TGTGCCAGCAGCCCTCTAGCGAGCAACTCCTACGAGCAGTACTTC
J gene: TRBJ1-5; D gene: .; CDR3 length: 15; V gene: TRBV30; clone size: .; CDR3 protein: CAWSWGNGGDQPQHF; CDR3 DNA: TGTGCCTGGAGTTGGGGAAATGGGGGCGATCAGCCCCAGCATTTT
J gene: TRBJ1-1; D gene: TRBD1; CDR3 length: 14; V gene: TRBV6-1; clone size: .; CDR3 protein: CASSAQGANTEAFF; CDR3 DNA: TGTGCCAGCAGTGCACAGGGGGCAAACACTGAAGCTTTCTTT
J gene: TRBJ2-5; D gene: TRBD1; CDR3 length: 14; V gene: TRBV9; clone size: .; CDR3 protein: CASSVGPGGETQYF; CDR3 DNA: TGTGCCAGCAGCGTAGGTCCAGGGGGAGAGACCCAGTACTTC
J gene: TRBJ2-1; D gene: .; CDR3 length: 15; V gene: TRBV5-6; clone size: .; CDR3 protein: CASSLTGSSYNEQFF; CDR3 DNA: TGTGCCAGCAGCTTGACAGGGAGCTCCTACAATGAGCAGTTCTTC
J gene: TRBJ2-1; D gene: .; CDR3 length: 15; V gene: TRBV27; clone size: few; CDR3 protein: CASSLDQISYNEQFF; CDR3 DNA: TGTGCCAGCAGTTTAGACCAAATCTCCTACAATGAGCAGTTCTTC
J gene: TRBJ2-4; D gene: .; CDR3 length: 15; V gene: TRBV29-1; clone size: .; CDR3 protein: CSVEDLRQPENIQYF; CDR3 DNA: TGCAGCGTTGAAGATCTTAGACAGCCCGAAAACATTCAGTACTTC
J gene: TRBJ2-1; D gene: .; CDR3 length: 12; V gene: TRBV29-1; clone size: .; CDR3 protein: CSVEIAGNEQFF; CDR3 DNA: TGCAGCGTTGAAATCGCAGGCAATGAGCAGTTCTTC
J gene: TRBJ1-4; D gene: TRBD1; CDR3 length: 15; V gene: TRBV29-1; clone size: .; CDR3 protein: CSVAPGQGGGEKLFF; CDR3 DNA: TGCAGCGTGGCCCCGGGACAGGGAGGAGGGGAAAAACTGTTTTTT
J gene: TRBJ2-5; D gene: TRBD2; CDR3 length: 15; V gene: TRBV5-1; clone size: .; CDR3 protein: CASSRTSGLQETQYF; CDR3 DNA: TGCGCCAGCAGCAGGACTAGCGGGTTACAAGAGACCCAGTACTTC
J gene: TRBJ2-5; D gene: .; CDR3 length: 12; V gene: TRBV11-2; clone size: .; CDR3 protein: CASRPLGETQYF; CDR3 DNA: TGTGCCAGCAGACCTCTCGGGGAGACCCAGTACTTC
J gene: TRBJ2-3; D gene: .; CDR3 length: 14; V gene: TRBV11-3; clone size: .; CDR3 protein: CASSLSPSTDTQYF; CDR3 DNA: TGTGCCAGCAGCTTAAGCCCTAGCACAGATACGCAGTATTTT
J gene: TRBJ1-3; D gene: .; CDR3 length: 14; V gene: TRBV30; clone size: .; CDR3 protein: CAWSFDNSGNTIYF; CDR3 DNA: TGTGCCTGGAGCTTTGATAACTCTGGAAACACCATATATTTT
J gene: TRBJ2-6; D gene: .; CDR3 length: 15; V gene: TRBV27; clone size: .; CDR3 protein: CASSPHTGGANVLTF; CDR3 DNA: TGTGCCAGCAGTCCCCATACAGGCGGGGCCAACGTCCTGACTTTC
J gene: TRBJ2-2; D gene: .; CDR3 length: 13; V gene: TRBV10-3; clone size: .; CDR3 protein: CAIRPRDTGELFF; CDR3 DNA: TGTGCCATCAGGCCCAGGGATACCGGGGAGCTGTTTTTT
J gene: TRBJ1-1; D gene: .; CDR3 length: 15; V gene: TRBV10-3; clone size: .; CDR3 protein: CAISKRQEMNTEAFF; CDR3 DNA: TGTGCCATCAGTAAAAGACAGGAAATGAACACTGAAGCTTTCTTT
J gene: TRBJ2-7; D gene: .; CDR3 length: 13; V gene: TRBV6-6; clone size: few; CDR3 protein: CASSMGLVYEQYF; CDR3 DNA: TGTGCCAGCAGCATGGGACTCGTCTACGAGCAGTACTTC
J gene: TRBJ2-6; D gene: .; CDR3 length: 16; V gene: TRBV19; clone size: .; CDR3 protein: CASSIFSLSGANVLTF; CDR3 DNA: TGTGCCAGTAGTATATTTTCGCTCTCTGGGGCCAACGTCCTGACTTTC
J gene: TRBJ1-1; D gene: .; CDR3 length: 16; V gene: TRBV5-1; clone size: .; CDR3 protein: CASSWISSGKGAEAFF; CDR3 DNA: TGCGCCAGCAGCTGGATATCGTCGGGTAAGGGTGCTGAAGCTTTCTTT
J gene: TRBJ1-5; D gene: .; CDR3 length: 12; V gene: TRBV2; clone size: .; CDR3 protein: CASSQGIQPQHF; CDR3 DNA: TGTGCCAGCAGTCAGGGGATTCAGCCCCAGCATTTT
J gene: TRBJ2-7; D gene: .; CDR3 length: 14; V gene: TRBV7-9; clone size: .; CDR3 protein: CASSPRDWTYEQYF; CDR3 DNA: TGTGCCAGCAGCCCTCGAGACTGGACCTACGAGCAGTACTTC
J gene: TRBJ1-5; D gene: TRBD1; CDR3 length: 14; V gene: TRBV5-1; clone size: .; CDR3 protein: CASSFSGGVQPQHF; CDR3 DNA: TGCGCCAGCAGCTTCTCAGGGGGCGTTCAGCCCCAGCATTTT
J gene: TRBJ2-3; D gene: TRBD2; CDR3 length: 16; V gene: TRBV5-1; clone size: once; CDR3 protein: CASTSGTSGLTDTQYF; CDR3 DNA: TGCGCCAGCACTTCCGGGACTAGCGGCCTCACAGATACGCAGTATTTT
J gene: TRBJ2-7; D gene: .; CDR3 length: 13; V gene: TRBV5-1; clone size: .; CDR3 protein: CASSVARTYEQYF; CDR3 DNA: TGCGCCAGCAGCGTGGCACGAACCTACGAGCAGTACTTC
J gene: TRBJ1-4; D gene: .; CDR3 length: 17; V gene: TRBV6-1; clone size: .; CDR3 protein: CASSEKKGRPPNEKLFF; CDR3 DNA: TGTGCCAGCAGTGAGAAGAAAGGGAGACCTCCTAATGAAAAACTGTTTTTT
J gene: TRBJ2-3; D gene: .; CDR3 length: 20; V gene: TRBV28; clone size: few; CDR3 protein: CASSPSTGLKSGWGPDTQYF; CDR3 DNA: TGTGCCAGCAGTCCCAGTACCGGACTAAAGAGTGGTTGGGGCCCAGATACGCAGTATTTT
J gene: TRBJ1-3; D gene: TRBD1; CDR3 length: 16; V gene: TRBV30; clone size: .; CDR3 protein: CAWSHLGTGGGNTIYF; CDR3 DNA: TGTGCCTGGAGTCACCTGGGGACAGGGGGAGGAAACACCATATATTTT
J gene: TRBJ2-3; D gene: .; CDR3 length: 15; V gene: TRBV6-1; clone size: .; CDR3 protein: CASSELTTSTDTQYF; CDR3 DNA: TGTGCCAGCAGTGAATTAACAACTAGCACAGATACGCAGTATTTT
J gene: TRBJ2-1; D gene: .; CDR3 length: 17; V gene: TRBV19; clone size: few; CDR3 protein: CASSRRGGTGTYNEQFF; CDR3 DNA: TGTGCCAGTAGTAGAAGGGGTGGAACGGGTACCTACAATGAGCAGTTCTTC
J gene: TRBJ1-5; D gene: .; CDR3 length: 12; V gene: TRBV10-1; clone size: .; CDR3 protein: CASSESSQPQHF; CDR3 DNA: TGCGCCAGCAGTGAGTCATCGCAGCCCCAGCATTTT
J gene: TRBJ2-7; D gene: TRBD2; CDR3 length: 14; V gene: TRBV30; clone size: .; CDR3 protein: CAWSIISGPFEQYF; CDR3 DNA: TGTGCCTGGAGTATCATTAGCGGGCCGTTCGAGCAGTACTTC
J gene: TRBJ1-1; D gene: .; CDR3 length: 13; V gene: TRBV6-5; clone size: .; CDR3 protein: CASRIRGAAEAFF; CDR3 DNA: TGTGCCAGCAGGATCAGGGGTGCGGCTGAAGCTTTCTTT
J gene: TRBJ1-4; D gene: TRBD1; CDR3 length: 15; V gene: TRBV5-8; clone size: .; CDR3 protein: CASSPHRDRGEKLFF; CDR3 DNA: TGTGCCAGCAGCCCGCACCGGGACAGGGGGGAAAAACTGTTTTTT
J gene: TRBJ1-3; D gene: .; CDR3 length: 12; V gene: TRBV25-1; clone size: .; CDR3 protein: CASSGAGNTIYF; CDR3 DNA: TGTGCCAGCAGTGGGGCTGGAAACACCATATATTTT
J gene: TRBJ2-2; D gene: .; CDR3 length: 14; V gene: TRBV7-9; clone size: few; CDR3 protein: CASSLMTVTGELFF; CDR3 DNA: TGTGCCAGCAGCCTTATGACCGTCACCGGGGAGCTGTTTTTT
J gene: TRBJ2-3; D gene: .; CDR3 length: 14; V gene: TRBV5-1; clone size: .; CDR3 protein: CASSWGANTDTQYF; CDR3 DNA: TGCGCCAGCAGCTGGGGGGCCAACACAGATACGCAGTATTTT
J gene: TRBJ1-4; D gene: .; CDR3 length: 13; V gene: TRBV18; clone size: few; CDR3 protein: CASSPTGGEKLFF; CDR3 DNA: TGTGCCAGCTCACCGACGGGGGGGGAAAAACTGTTTTTT
J gene: TRBJ2-7; D gene: TRBD1; CDR3 length: 13; V gene: TRBV6-5; clone size: .; CDR3 protein: CASSRDRSYEQYF; CDR3 DNA: TGTGCCAGCAGCCGGGACAGATCCTACGAGCAGTACTTC
J gene: TRBJ2-1; D gene: .; CDR3 length: 15; V gene: TRBV27; clone size: .; CDR3 protein: CASREAGSSYNEQFF; CDR3 DNA: TGTGCCAGCAGAGAAGCGGGTAGCTCCTACAATGAGCAGTTCTTC
J gene: TRBJ1-1; D gene: .; CDR3 length: 10; V gene: TRBV18; clone size: .; CDR3 protein: CASSPTRAFF; CDR3 DNA: TGTGCCAGCTCACCTACCAGAGCTTTCTTT
J gene: TRBJ2-5; D gene: TRBD2; CDR3 length: 16; V gene: TRBV6-6; clone size: .; CDR3 protein: CASSYGGLAGQETQYF; CDR3 DNA: TGTGCCAGCAGTTACGGGGGACTAGCGGGACAAGAGACCCAGTACTTC
J gene: TRBJ2-2; D gene: .; CDR3 length: 15; V gene: TRBV7-3; clone size: .; CDR3 protein: CASSLGGLGSGELFF; CDR3 DNA: TGTGCCAGCAGCTTGGGCGGGCTAGGGTCCGGGGAGCTGTTTTTT
J gene: TRBJ2-7; D gene: TRBD1; CDR3 length: 15; V gene: TRBV9; clone size: .; CDR3 protein: CASSVAGDRADEQYF; CDR3 DNA: TGTGCCAGCAGCGTAGCCGGGGACAGGGCCGACGAGCAGTACTTC
J gene: TRBJ2-5; D gene: TRBD2; CDR3 length: 18; V gene: TRBV7-3; clone size: .; CDR3 protein: CASSLLVGTSGDGETQYF; CDR3 DNA: TGTGCCAGCAGCTTATTGGTCGGGACTAGCGGAGACGGAGAGACCCAGTACTTC
J gene: TRBJ2-2; D gene: TRBD1; CDR3 length: 18; V gene: TRBV5-6; clone size: .; CDR3 protein: CASSQFPGQGGNTGELFF; CDR3 DNA: TGTGCCAGCAGCCAGTTCCCGGGACAGGGGGGGAACACCGGGGAGCTGTTTTTT
J gene: TRBJ2-7; D gene: .; CDR3 length: 11; V gene: TRBV6-6; clone size: few; CDR3 protein: CASSYQNEQYF; CDR3 DNA: TGTGCCAGCAGTTACCAGAACGAGCAGTACTTC
J gene: TRBJ1-4; D gene: TRBD1; CDR3 length: 15; V gene: TRBV27; clone size: .; CDR3 protein: CASSFSTGLNEKLFF; CDR3 DNA: TGTGCCAGCAGTTTCTCGACAGGGTTAAATGAAAAACTGTTTTTT
J gene: TRBJ1-2; D gene: .; CDR3 length: 13; V gene: TRBV5-6; clone size: .; CDR3 protein: CASSRTDNYGYTF; CDR3 DNA: TGTGCCAGCAGCCGGACAGATAACTATGGCTACACCTTC
J gene: TRBJ2-1; D gene: .; CDR3 length: 16; V gene: TRBV18; clone size: few; CDR3 protein: CASSPPSGKVYNEQFF; CDR3 DNA: TGTGCCAGCTCACCACCGAGTGGAAAAGTCTACAATGAGCAGTTCTTC
J gene: TRBJ2-7; D gene: .; CDR3 length: 13; V gene: TRBV7-9; clone size: .; CDR3 protein: CASSPKGPYEQYF; CDR3 DNA: TGTGCCAGCAGCCCCAAGGGCCCCTACGAGCAGTACTTC
J gene: TRBJ2-7; D gene: TRBD2; CDR3 length: 16; V gene: TRBV6-5; clone size: .; CDR3 protein: CASSYSGTSGSFEQYF; CDR3 DNA: TGTGCCAGCAGTTACTCAGGGACTAGCGGGAGTTTCGAGCAGTACTTC